The 27 T cell receptor beta chains below were found in one sample sequenced in a study of cytomegalovirus exposure and HLA in healthy donors. This PCR relied on a set of 60 Vbeta primers and 13 Jbeta primers. TCRdb keeps only in-frame clones here, not all; method: immunoSEQ multiplex PCR. The sample carries about 160,000 clones, roughly 84% recorded once. Sequencing was done on a sample of PBMCs. The source is a male donor in good health and CMV-seronegative.

The rearrangement uses TRBV7-2 and TRBJ1-2; D remains ambiguous. Looked up from germline, CDR1 is SGHTA and CDR2 is FQGNSA. CDR3 length equals 13 residues. The V end lost 2 bases, the J end lost 8 bases, and 12 bases lay between the germline ends. CDR3 protein: CASSLHPGGGYTF. Here the CDR3 DNA reads TGTGCCAGCAGCTTACATCCAGGCGGGGGCTACACCTTC.

This rearrangement joins TRBV2 to TRBJ2-2; D ambiguous. Trimming stripped 4 bases from V and 1 base from J, with 4 bases between. Looked up from germline, CDR1 is SNHLY and CDR2 is FYNNEI. The CDR3 contains 13 residues. CDR3 DNA: TGTGCCAGCAGTGCCGGGAACACCGGGGAGCTGTTTTTT. Its translation: CASSAGNTGELFF.

This clone was counted a few times. The gene calls are TRBV19 and TRBJ2-7; TRBD1 might be the D (5 bases). This CDR3 spans 14 amino acids. The V gene's germline CDR1 is LNHDA and CDR2 SQIVND (reference sequence). Deletions cut 9 bases from V and 5 bases from J, with 20 bases between. The CDR3 here is CARAPPPQGHEQYF. In nucleotides, the CDR3 is TGTGCCAGGGCTCCCCCCCCGCAGGGCCACGAGCAGTACTTC.

This chain joins TRBV7-9 and TRBJ2-5, with 7 bases aligning to TRBD1. V shed 2 bases and J 4 bases; nucleotides not matched to a gene: 1. The CDR3 has 13 amino acids. From germline, CDR1 is SEHNR and CDR2 FQNEAQ (reference sequence). The DNA for the CDR3 is TGTGCCAGCAGCTTACAGGGGGTAGAGACCCAGTACTTC. The encoded protein is CASSLQGVETQYF. The entire variable domain, with the rest obtained from reference TRBV7-9 and TRBJ2-5, is as follows: DTGVSQNPRHKITKRGQNVTFRCDPISEHNRLYWYRQTLGQGPEFLTYFQNEAQLEKSRLLSDRFSAERPKGSFSTLEIQRTEQGDSAMYLCASSLQGVETQYFGPGTRLLVL.

In this sample, this clone turned up once. The chain links TRBV13 to TRBJ2-5; weak D call: TRBD1 (6 bases). The last part of the DNA fits TRBJ2-7 better; the J call may be wrong. The CDR3 extends over 14 amino acids. Germline CDR1 is PRHDT and CDR2 is FYEKMQ (reference sequence). The CDR3 spells CASSTQGSSYEQYF. The CDR3 DNA reads as TGTGCCAGCAGCACACAGGGTAGCTCCTACGAGCAGTACTTC.

The chain joins TRBV5-1 to TRBJ2-1, with 7 nucleotides matching TRBD1. This CDR3 spans 15 amino acids. The trim removed 4 bases at V and 6 bases at J, leaving 10 bases unmatched. From germline, CDR1 is SGHRS and CDR2 YFSETQ. The chain's CDR3 is CASSPRQGTLNEQFF. CDR3 sequence (DNA): TGCGCCAGCAGCCCAAGACAGGGTACGCTCAATGAGCAGTTCTTC.

The rearrangement uses TRBV30 and TRBJ1-1, with a possible D match to TRBD1 (5 bases). This CDR3 has 13 residues. In germline, CDR1 is GTSNPN, CDR2 SVGIG (reference sequence). V lost 0 bases to trimming and J lost 4 bases, with 9 bases between them. CDR3 region: CAWSVRGSTEAFF. The CDR3 DNA reads TGTGCCTGGAGTGTTCGGGGGAGCACTGAAGCTTTCTTT. The variable domain in full, with the rest retrieved from reference TRBV30 and TRBJ1-1, is SQTIHQWPATLVQPVGSPLSLECTVEGTSNPNLYWYRQAAGRGLQLLFYSVGIGQISSEVPQNLSASRPQDRQFILSSKKLLLSDSGFYLCAWSVRGSTEAFFGQGTRLTVV.

The genes are TRBV5-1 and TRBJ1-2; D is uncertain. This CDR3 has 16 amino acids. Looked up from germline, CDR1 is SGHRS and CDR2 is YFSETQ. Trimming shortened V by 0 bases and J by 2 bases, and 14 bases separated the two germline ends. Here the CDR3 reads CASSLGAGQGNYGYTF. The CDR3 DNA sequence: TGCGCCAGCAGCTTGGGTGCTGGGCAAGGAAACTATGGCTACACCTTC.

The chain couples TRBV2 to TRBJ2-3; 11 bases map to TRBD2. CDR1 and CDR2 from the germline V gene are SNHLY and FYNNEI. Losses at the gene ends were 6 bases for V and 4 bases for J; bases not matched to a gene: 9. The CDR3 is 16 amino acids. In DNA form, the CDR3 reads TGTGCCAGCAGGCCCGATAGCGGGAGGGCGCCAGATACGCAGTATTTT. It codes for CASRPDSGRAPDTQYF.

This clone was observed a few times. The chain joins TRBV27 to TRBJ2-7, with 12 bases that match TRBD2. Looked up from germline, CDR1 is MNHEY and CDR2 is SMNVEV (reference sequence). The CDR3 has 16 amino acids. V lost 2 bases and J lost 2; bases outside the gene matches: 4. Written as DNA, the CDR3 is TGTGCCAGCAGTTTACGGACTAGCGGGGCGACCTACGAGCAGTACTTC. It encodes CASSLRTSGATYEQYF.

The chain carries TRBV21-1 and TRBJ2-3; the table names TRBD1, a call not compared with the DNA. TRBV21-1 is classified as a pseudogene. The CDR3 spans 16 residues. CDR3 nucleotides: TGTGCCAGGCTCCACAGGGGGAGGCCACACACAGATACGCAGTATTTT. Its protein is CARLHRGRPHTDTQYF.

The chain is built from TRBV7-2 and TRBJ2-7; 7 positions agree with TRBD2. CDR3 length: 14 amino acids. Trimming took 5 bases from V and 2 from J; bases not matched to a gene: 6. Germline lookup yields CDR1 SGHTA and CDR2 FQGNSA. CDR3 nucleotides: TGTGCCAGCAGCCATAGCGGGCGCGCCTACGAGCAGTACTTC. Amino acids: CASSHSGRAYEQYF.

Only one count was recorded for this clone. The chain is built from TRBV19 and TRBJ1-1; tentatively, D is TRBD1 (6 bases). The ends were cut back, 5 bases at V and 9 bases at J, with 10 bases in the middle. The CDR3 length is 11 residues. The germline gives CDR1 LNHDA, CDR2 SQIVND (reference sequence). Here the CDR3 DNA reads TGTGCCAGTAGTGAGGGGGTCAAAGCTTTCTTT. It encodes CASSEGVKAFF.

This chain links TRBV2 with TRBJ1-3, with TRBD1 matching 7 bases. Germline trimming cut 4 bases from V and 0 bases from J; bases unmatched to any gene: 6. CDR3 length: 16 residues. The germline V gene encodes CDR1 SNHLY and CDR2 FYNNEI. The CDR3 DNA sequence: TGTGCCAGCAGTGTTAAGGGGGCGGACTCTGGAAACACCATATATTTT. Residues: CASSVKGADSGNTIYF.

V usage is TRBV11-2 and J usage is TRBJ2-3, with TRBD2 identical over 11 bases. V lost 2 bases and J lost 6; bases outside the gene matches: 4. Germline V gene data show CDR1 as SGHAT and CDR2 as FQNNGV. This CDR3 has 15 residues. CDR3 bases: TGTGCCAGCAGCTTACTAGCGGGGGGCCGGGATACGCAGTATTTT. It encodes CASSLLAGGRDTQYF.

J is TRBJ2-7 and V is TRBV5-1; 11 bases map to TRBD2. This CDR3 region has 14 residues. V gave up 4 bases and J gave up 5 bases; unmatched junction bases: 5. Per germline, CDR1 SGHRS and CDR2 YFSETQ. The CDR3 DNA sequence: TGCGCCAGCAGCCGGGAACTAGCGGGAGACGAGCAGTACTTC. Translated: CASSRELAGDEQYF.

This clone was recorded only once. V and J are TRBV11-2 and TRBJ2-2, with 8 bases lining up with TRBD2. V was clipped by 5 bases and J by 7 bases; unmatched bases: 9. This CDR3 contains 15 residues. CDR1 SGHAT and CDR2 FQNNGV come from the germline V gene. As DNA, the CDR3 is TGTGCCAGCAGCCGGGGACTAGTGGGAAGCGGGGAGCTGTTTTTT. Translated, it gives CASSRGLVGSGELFF.

There are a few counts of this clone. V usage is TRBV30 and J usage is TRBJ1-5; D gene unclear. The germline V gene has CDR1 GTSNPN and CDR2 SVGIG (reference sequence). The CDR3 totals 15 residues. The V end was cut by 2 bases, the J end by 7 bases, with 18 bases between. This CDR3 reads CAWSIPAGPSQPQHF. For the CDR3, the DNA is TGTGCCTGGAGTATCCCAGCAGGCCCCAGCCAGCCCCAGCATTTT.

The rearrangement links TRBV9 to TRBJ2-1, with a possible D match to TRBD2 (5 bases). Between the trimmed V and J ends, which lost 2 bases and 6 bases, there was a span of 12 bases. Per germline, CDR1 SGDLS and CDR2 YYNGEE. The CDR3 is 14 residues long. The CDR3 spells CASSVRGGSNEQFF. The CDR3 region has the DNA TGTGCCAGCAGCGTCCGGGGTGGTAGCAATGAGCAGTTCTTC.

V gene TRBV2 combines with J gene TRBJ2-7; 9 bases agree with TRBD2. Trimming at V came to 6 bases and at J to 2 bases, leaving 8 bases not matched to a gene. This CDR3 region has 15 residues. Germline V CDR1 and CDR2: SNHLY, FYNNEI. The CDR3 loop reads CASSPDQRGAYEQYF. CDR3 DNA sequence: TGTGCCAGCAGCCCAGACCAGCGGGGGGCCTACGAGCAGTACTTC.

This chain connects TRBV6-6 to TRBJ1-2, with a possible D match to TRBD1 (5 bases). The CDR3 length is 11 residues. Per the germline V gene, CDR1 is MNHNY and CDR2 is SVGAGI (reference sequence). Trimming cost V 8 bases and J 9 bases, with 13 bases left between them. CDR3 bases: TGTGCCAGCCTCGCCGGGGGTAGCTACACCTTC. Encoded protein: CASLAGGSYTF.

Concerning this clone: The junction shows a germline mismatch at one end, possibly a read error. V gene TRBV7-9 combines with J gene TRBJ1-2, with D possibly matching TRBD1 (6 bases). The CDR3 length is 14 residues. Germline CDR1 SEHNR, CDR2 FQNEAQ (reference sequence). CDR3 sequence: CSSSLRDRLLGYTF. In nucleotides, the CDR3 is TGTTCCAGCAGCTTGCGTGACAGGTTGCTTGGCTACACCTTC.

This chain connects TRBV6-1 to TRBJ2-7; 9 bases map to TRBD2. This CDR3 region has 16 residues. V shed 2 bases, J shed 0 bases, and the junction held 5 bases outside the gene matches. Germline V lookup: CDR1 MNHNS, CDR2 SASEGT. This CDR3 reads CASSEFASGASYEQYF. The CDR3 coding sequence is TGTGCCAGCAGTGAATTTGCTAGCGGGGCCTCCTACGAGCAGTACTTC.

V is TRBV28 and J is TRBJ1-1; TRBD1 matches at 9 bases. The length of the CDR3 is 14 residues. Germline values: CDR1 MDHEN, CDR2 SYDVKM. V lost 6 bases, J lost 4 bases, and 6 bases stayed unmatched. The chain's CDR3 is CASSPQGAGTEAFF. CDR3 nucleotides: TGTGCCAGCAGCCCACAGGGGGCTGGCACTGAAGCTTTCTTT.

This chain joins TRBV30 and TRBJ2-7; possible D gene TRBD1, 6 bases. CDR1 is GTSNPN and CDR2 is SVGIG in the germline V gene (reference sequence). Deletions cut 5 bases from V and 2 bases from J, with 16 bases between. The CDR3 sequence is 14 residues long. The CDR3 DNA follows: TGTGCCTGGGGACACGAGACAGGAGCCTACGAGCAGTACTTC. It specifies CAWGHETGAYEQYF.

The genes are TRBV11-2 and TRBJ2-5; possibly TRBD1 for D (5 bases). The germline V and J ends were trimmed by 2 bases and 2 bases, with 15 bases remaining between them. Germline V gives CDR1 SGHAT, CDR2 FQNNGV. This CDR3 has 16 amino acids. DNA for the CDR3: TGTGCCAGCAGCTTAAGACTGCTAGGGGCTCAAGAGACCCAGTACTTC. Translated: CASSLRLLGAQETQYF. Together with reference TRBV11-2 and TRBJ2-5, the CDR3 gives the full variable domain: EAGVAQSPRYKIIEKRQSVAFWCNPISGHATLYWYQQILGQGPKLLIQFQNNGVVDDSQLPKDRFSAERLKGVDSTLKIQPAKLEDSAVYLCASSLRLLGAQETQYFGPGTRLLVL.

The rearrangement joins TRBV27 to TRBJ2-3; TRBD2 aligns across 10 bases. Germline V gene data show CDR1 as MNHEY and CDR2 as SMNVEV (reference sequence). V dropped 3 bases and J dropped 1; count of bases not matched to a gene: 1. This CDR3 has 15 amino acids. CDR3 region: CASSFLAGGTDTQYF. For the CDR3, the DNA is TGTGCCAGCAGTTTTCTAGCGGGGGGCACAGATACGCAGTATTTT.